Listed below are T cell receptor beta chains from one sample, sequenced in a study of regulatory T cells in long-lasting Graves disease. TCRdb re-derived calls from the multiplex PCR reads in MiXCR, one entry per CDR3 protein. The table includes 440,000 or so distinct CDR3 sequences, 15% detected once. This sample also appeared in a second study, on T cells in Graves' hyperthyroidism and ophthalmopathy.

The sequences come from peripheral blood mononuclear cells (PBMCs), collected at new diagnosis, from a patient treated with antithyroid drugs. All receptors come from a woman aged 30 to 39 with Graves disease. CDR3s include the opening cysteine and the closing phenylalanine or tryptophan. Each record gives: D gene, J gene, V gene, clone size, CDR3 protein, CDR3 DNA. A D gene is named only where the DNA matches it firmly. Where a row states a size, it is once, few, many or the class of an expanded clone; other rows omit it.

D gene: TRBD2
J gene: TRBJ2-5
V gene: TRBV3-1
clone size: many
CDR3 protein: CASSPDYLAVQYF
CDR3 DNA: TGTGCCAGCAGCCCTGACTACCTAGCGGTCCAGTACTTC

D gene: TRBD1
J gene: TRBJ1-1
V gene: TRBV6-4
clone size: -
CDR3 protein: CASSPGGGNEAFF
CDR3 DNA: TGTGCCAGCAGCCCAGGGGGCGGGAATGAAGCTTTCTTT

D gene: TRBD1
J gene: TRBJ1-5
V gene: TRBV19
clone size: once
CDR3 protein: CASSEQGAGQPQHF
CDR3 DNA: TGTGCCAGTAGTGAACAGGGGGCAGGACAGCCCCAGCATTTT

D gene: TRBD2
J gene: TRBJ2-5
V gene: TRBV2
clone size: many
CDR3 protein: CASSESGLYETQYF
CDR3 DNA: TGTGCCAGCAGTGAGTCGGGACTATACGAGACCCAGTACTTC

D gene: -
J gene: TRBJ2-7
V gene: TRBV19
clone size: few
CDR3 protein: CAIGTAYEQYF
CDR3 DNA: TGTGCCATTGGGACTGCCTACGAGCAGTACTTC

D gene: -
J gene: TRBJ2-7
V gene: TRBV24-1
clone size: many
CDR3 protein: CATSDLGTSYEQYF
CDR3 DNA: TGTGCCACCAGTGATTTGGGGACATCCTACGAGCAGTACTTC

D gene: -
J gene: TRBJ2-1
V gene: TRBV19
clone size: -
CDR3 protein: CASRPRGPSHNEQFF
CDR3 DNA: TGTGCCAGTAGACCGAGGGGACCCAGCCACAATGAGCAGTTCTTC

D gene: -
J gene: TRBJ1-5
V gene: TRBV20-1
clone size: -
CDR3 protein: CSARPVGEIHQPQHF
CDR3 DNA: TGCAGTGCCCGCCCGGTCGGGGAGATCCATCAGCCCCAGCATTTT

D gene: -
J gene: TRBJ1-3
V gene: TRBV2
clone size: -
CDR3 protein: CASSYSPPGNTIYF
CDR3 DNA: TGTGCCAGCAGTTATTCCCCACCTGGAAACACCATATATTTT

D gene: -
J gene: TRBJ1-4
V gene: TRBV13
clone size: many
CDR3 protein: CASSLAGDEKLFF
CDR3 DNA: TGTGCCAGCAGCTTAGCCGGGGATGAAAAACTGTTTTTT

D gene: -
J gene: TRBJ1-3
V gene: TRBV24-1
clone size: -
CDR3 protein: CATSDDTRSTIYF
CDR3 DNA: TGTGCCACCAGTGATGACACCCGGAGCACCATATATTTT

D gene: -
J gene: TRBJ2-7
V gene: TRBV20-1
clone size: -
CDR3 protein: CSARAVGEQYF
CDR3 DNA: TGCAGTGCTAGGGCCGTCGGGGAGCAGTACTTC

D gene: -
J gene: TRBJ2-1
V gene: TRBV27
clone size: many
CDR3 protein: CASSRSGFSYNEQFF
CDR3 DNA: TGTGCCAGCAGTCGGAGCGGATTCTCCTACAATGAGCAGTTCTTC

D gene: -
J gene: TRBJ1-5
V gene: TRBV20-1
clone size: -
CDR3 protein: CSARESGDQPQHF
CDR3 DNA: TGCAGTGCTAGAGAGAGTGGGGACCAGCCCCAGCATTTT

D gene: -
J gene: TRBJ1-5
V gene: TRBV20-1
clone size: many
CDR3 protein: CSARIGTQPQHF
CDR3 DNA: TGCAGTGCTAGAATAGGGACTCAGCCCCAGCATTTT

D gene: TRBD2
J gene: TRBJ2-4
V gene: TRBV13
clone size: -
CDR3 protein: CASSLSASGSYGDIQYF
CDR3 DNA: TGTGCCAGCAGCTTAAGCGCTAGCGGGAGTTATGGGGACATTCAGTACTTC

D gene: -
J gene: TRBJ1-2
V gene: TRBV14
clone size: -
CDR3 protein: CASSHAGFSDGYTF
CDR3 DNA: TGTGCCAGCAGCCATGCAGGGTTTTCGGATGGCTACACCTTC

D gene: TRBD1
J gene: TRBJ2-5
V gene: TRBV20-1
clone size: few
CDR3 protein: CSARIGRGTAYQETQYF
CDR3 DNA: TGCAGTGCTAGGATTGGGAGAGGGACAGCGTACCAAGAGACCCAGTACTTC

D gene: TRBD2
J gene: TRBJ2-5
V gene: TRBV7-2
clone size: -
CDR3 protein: CASSILQRDGQETQYF
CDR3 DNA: TGTGCCAGCAGTATCCTCCAGCGGGACGGCCAAGAGACCCAGTACTTC